These 19 T cell receptor beta chains were sequenced from one sample in a study of T cells in Graves' hyperthyroidism and ophthalmopathy. TCR beta CDR3 regions were amplified from RNA transcripts. TCR CDR3 underwent first-round RT-PCR with the HTBI primer set. TCRdb itself ran the multiplex PCR reads through MiXCR, one entry per CDR3 protein. The table shows hundreds of thousands of distinct CDR3 sequences, with roughly 14% occurring only once. The specimen sequenced was blood. The source is a woman under 40 with Graves' hyperthyroidism.

This rearrangement joins TRBV28 to TRBJ2-5, with 12 bases identical to TRBD1. Germline V lookup: CDR1 MDHEN, CDR2 SYDVKM. This CDR3 comprises 15 residues. The trim removed 6 bases at V and 4 bases at J, leaving 6 bases unmatched. CDR3: CASSWGTGGRETQYF. The CDR3 DNA is TGTGCCAGCAGCTGGGGGACAGGGGGCCGAGAGACCCAGTACTTC.

This clonotype was observed at least ten times. V gene TRBV6-2 or TRBV6-3 combines with J gene TRBJ2-5; D might be TRBD2 (5 bases). CDR3 length: 17 residues. The V end was cut by 5 bases, the J end by 1 base, with 20 bases between. Germline CDR1 is MNHEY and CDR2 is SVGEGT. The chain's CDR3 is CASSTPGPVAPQETQYF. The DNA for the CDR3 is TGTGCCAGCAGTACTCCCGGCCCGGTAGCGCCCCAAGAGACCCAGTACTTC.

In the case of this clonotype: A much larger clone differs by one base, so this may be a read error. V gene TRBV7-2 combines with J gene TRBJ1-2; D not resolved. CDR1 and CDR2 from the germline V gene are SGHTA and FQGNSA. CDR3 length: 14 amino acids. Here the CDR3 reads CASILAPDPYGYTF. CDR3 nucleotide sequence: TGTGCCAGCATCTTAGCGCCGGACCCCTATGGCTACACCTTC.

This clonotype has only a few counts. The V gene is TRBV14, the J gene TRBJ1-1, with D perhaps TRBD1 (6 bases). Deletions cut 4 bases from V and 8 bases from J, with 17 bases between. Germline values: CDR1 SGHDN, CDR2 FVKESK. The CDR3 sequence is 14 residues long. The CDR3 nucleotides are TGTGCCAGCAGCCTAGGGGATCAGGGGAAGGAAGCTTTCTTT. It translates to CASSLGDQGKEAFF. The variable domain in full, completed from reference TRBV14 and TRBJ1-1, reads EAGVTQFPSHSVIEKGQTVTLRCDPISGHDNLYWYRRVMGKEIKFLLHFVKESKQDESGMPNNRFLAERTGGTYSTLKVQPAELEDSGVYFCASSLGDQGKEAFFGQGTRLTVV.

This rearrangement joins TRBV12-3 or TRBV12-4 to TRBJ2-1; D uncertain. The length of the CDR3 is 15 residues. V was pared by 8 bases and J by 4 bases, with 18 bases between. The CDR3 DNA reads TGTGCCAGCTCACCCAAGGCCTCAGAGTACAATGAGCAGTTCTTC. This translates into CASSPKASEYNEQFF.

The chain uses TRBV4-2 and TRBJ2-1; D remains unclear. The CDR3 is 16 amino acids. Trimming stripped 0 bases from V and 3 bases from J, with 12 bases between. Germline values: CDR1 LGHNA, CDR2 YNFKEQ. DNA for the CDR3: TGTGCCAGCAGCCAAGATGTAACAGATATCTACAATGAGCAGTTCTTC. Translation gives CASSQDVTDIYNEQFF.

This clonotype turned up a few times. The chain carries TRBV12-3 or TRBV12-4 and TRBJ1-5, with a possible D match to TRBD1 (5 bases). V lost 4 bases and J lost 11, with 18 bases in between. The CDR3 totals 14 residues. The DNA for the CDR3 is TGTGCCAGCAGTTATGTAGGCAGTCTAGGGGCCCAGCATTTT. Protein sequence: CASSYVGSLGAQHF.

This clonotype occurred a few times. The CDR3 sequence is CASSLSIATNEKLFF. The CDR3 DNA reads TGTGCCAGCAGTTTATCGATTGCAACTAATGAAAAACTGTTTTTT. The V and J genes are TRBV27 and TRBJ1-4; D unresolved. The CDR3 has 15 residues. From germline, CDR1 is MNHEY and CDR2 SMNVEV (reference sequence). V was pared by 0 bases and J by 0 bases, with 5 bases between. The whole variable domain, filled in from reference TRBV27 and TRBJ1-4, reads EAQVTQNPRYLITVTGKKLTVTCSQNMNHEYMSWYRQDPGLGLRQIYYSMNVEVTDKGDVPEGYKVSRKEKRNFPLILESPSPNQTSLYFCASSLSIATNEKLFFGSGTQLSVL.

This clonotype has a handful of counts. The rearrangement uses TRBV20-1 and TRBJ2-1, with a weak D call TRBD1 (5 bases). V lost 0 bases and J 15 bases, leaving 18 bases between the germline ends. Looked up from germline, CDR1 is DFQATT and CDR2 is SNEGSKA (reference sequence). The CDR3 runs 13 residues. The CDR3 sequence is CSAREYGQNVRFF. The CDR3 coding sequence is TGCAGTGCTAGAGAATATGGACAAAATGTTCGGTTCTTC.

This clonotype came up many times. The rearrangement joins TRBV30 to TRBJ1-5; the D is unclear. The CDR3 contains 12 residues. Germline loops: CDR1 GTSNPN, CDR2 SVGIG (reference sequence). Trimming removed 8 bases from V and 2 bases from J, with 10 bases in between. This CDR3 reads CAGPCGNQPQHF. As DNA, the CDR3 is TGTGCCGGTCCATGTGGCAATCAGCCCCAGCATTTT.

This clonotype was observed a handful of times. The V call is TRBV9, the J call TRBJ1-4; no clear D. Germline V gene lookup returns CDR1 SGDLS and CDR2 YYNGEE. The V gene lost 1 base and the J gene lost 8 bases, with 24 bases spanning the gap. This CDR3 has 18 amino acids. As DNA, the CDR3 is TGTGCCAGCAGCGTAACTCCGCATAGGACTCCTGGGCAGGAAAAACTGTTTTTT. It yields the protein CASSVTPHRTPGQEKLFF.

This clonotype has at least ten counts. The J gene is TRBJ2-3, the V gene TRBV11-2, with TRBD1 identical over 7 bases. CDR1 and CDR2 (germline): SGHAT, FQNNGV. V trimming: 5 bases; J trimming: 3 bases; junction bases outside the gene matches: 11. The CDR3 is 16 amino acids. The CDR3 loop is CASSRNRGEKTDTQYF. For the CDR3, the DNA is TGTGCCAGCAGCCGCAACAGGGGCGAGAAAACAGATACGCAGTATTTT.

This clonotype was seen repeatedly, ten times or more. The rearrangement joins TRBV5-5 to TRBJ1-2; D gene ambiguous. Deletions cut 4 bases from V and 8 bases from J, with 12 bases between. The CDR3 contains 12 residues. Germline V lookup: CDR1 SGHKS, CDR2 YYEKEE (reference sequence). Here the CDR3 reads CASSNTLEGYTF. In DNA form, the CDR3 reads TGTGCCAGCAGCAACACCCTAGAGGGCTACACCTTC.

This clonotype was seen a few times. This rearrangement joins TRBV11-2 to TRBJ2-2; D unresolved. Trimming left V 5 bases short and J 3 bases short, with 13 bases between. CDR1 is SGHAT, CDR2 FQNNGV, per germline. The CDR3 is 15 residues long. The CDR3 bases are TGTGCCAGCAGCGCCGGGTGGGGTGACACCGGGGAGCTGTTTTTT. Protein: CASSAGWGDTGELFF.

This clonotype was counted between two and nine times. V usage is TRBV3-1 and J usage is TRBJ1-2; TRBD1 is a possible D gene (5 bases). Germline CDR1 is LGHDT and CDR2 is YNNKEL (reference sequence). The CDR3 runs 17 residues. Trimming removed 1 base at V and 0 bases at J, with 15 bases between. Written as DNA, the CDR3 is TGTGCCAGCAGCCAAGGCCCGGGACGGATAGCTAACTATGGCTACACCTTC. Protein product: CASSQGPGRIANYGYTF.

The V and J genes are TRBV3-1 and TRBJ2-7, with D possibly TRBD2 on 6 matching bases. In germline, CDR1 is LGHDT, CDR2 YNNKEL (reference sequence). The CDR3 consists of 15 residues. V shed 0 bases and J shed 2 bases, with 11 bases lying between them. The DNA of the CDR3 is TGTGCCAGCAGCCAAGACCTAGCGTTGACCTACGAGCAGTACTTC. Residues: CASSQDLALTYEQYF.

This clonotype was picked up a small number of times. The chain carries TRBV12-3 or TRBV12-4 and TRBJ1-6, with D unclear. The CDR3 runs 16 residues. Trimming removed 7 bases from V and 4 bases from J, with 17 bases in between. The CDR3 loop is CASTHGGMGYNSPLHF. The CDR3 region has the DNA TGTGCCAGCACCCACGGCGGGATGGGGTATAATTCACCCCTCCACTTT.

Ten or more counts support this clonotype. The chain employs TRBV2 and TRBJ2-7; 9 nucleotides match TRBD1. The CDR3 runs to 15 residues. With V trimmed by 7 bases and J by 6 bases, 13 bases remained unmatched. Germline V gene sequence: CDR1 SNHLY, CDR2 FYNNEI. The chain's CDR3 is CASKLAGTGLTEQYF. The CDR3 bases are TGTGCCAGCAAACTTGCCGGGACAGGGTTGACCGAGCAGTACTTC.

The table lists this clonotype with a few counts. This chain joins TRBV20-1 and TRBJ2-7; perhaps TRBD1 as D (6 bases). V lost 3 bases, J lost 3 bases, and 15 bases lay in between. CDR1 and CDR2 (germline): DFQATT, SNEGSKA (reference sequence). The CDR3 sequence is 14 residues long. The CDR3 DNA sequence: TGCAGTGCTAGGGACGGGACAAAATACTACGAGCAGTACTTC. Its translation is CSARDGTKYYEQYF.